This note documents a single TCR beta chain sequence. Germline assignment: CDR1 LGHDT and CDR2 YNNKEL (reference sequence). Losses at the gene ends were 6 bases for V and 3 bases for J; bases not matched to a gene: 7. The CDR3 is 16 amino acids. This sample stems from a study of blood T cell repertoires in COVID-19. The data were produced by immunoSEQ multiplex PCR, yet TCRdb's version contains in-frame clones alone and is incomplete. The data hold 200,000 to 250,000 clones, with roughly 82% observed a single time. The V gene is TRBV3-1 (or the pseudogene TRBV3-2), the J gene TRBJ1-6; 8 bases agree with TRBD1. What was sequenced was peripheral blood. The clonotype was recovered from a woman aged 40 to 50 with acute or convalescent COVID-19. CDR3 protein: CASSQTGAIYNSPLHF. CDR3 DNA sequence: TGTGCCAGCAGTCAGACAGGGGCTATCTATAATTCACCCCTCCACTTT.